The entry that follows covers one T cell receptor (beta chain) sequence. The sample is drawn from a study of blood T cell repertoires in COVID-19. Study background: Specimens from acute and convalescent COVID-19 originated in the United States, Italy and Spain. PBMCs, B-cell-depleted T cells, or T cells provided the cDNA or gDNA that made up the material.

Data came from immunoSEQ multiplex PCR; TCRdb stores just in-frame clones and leaves some out. The repertoire consists of over 200,000 clones, with less than 90% occurring once and the leading ten covering around a sixth. With V trimmed by 10 bases and J by 4 bases, 11 bases remained unmatched. The germline V gene encodes CDR1 LNHDA and CDR2 SQIVND (reference sequence). CDR3 length equals 15 residues. The sequenced material came from peripheral blood. The source is a woman of 80 years or more with active or convalescent COVID-19. This rearrangement joins TRBV19 to TRBJ2-2, with 8 bases that match TRBD2. CDR3 loop: CATPRGGRFTGELFF. The CDR3 DNA reads as TGTGCCACCCCTCGGGGGGGACGATTCACCGGGGAGCTGTTTTTT.